The text below deals with one T cell receptor beta chain. This sample is part of a study of blood T cell repertoires in COVID-19. Across the whole study: Material from acute and convalescent COVID-19 was sourced from the United States, Italy and Spain. Sample material is recorded as cDNA or gDNA derived from T cells, B-cell-depleted T cells, or PBMCs.

Original methodology: Reference gene primer amplification in the assay estimated nucleated cell counts. Profiled with immunoSEQ multiplex PCR; TCRdb holds only in-frame clones, not every one. V, J and clone size reflect that table, while D and trimming were determined from the DNA. The table has fewer than 200,000 clones, about 89% seen once. The sequencing sample was made of peripheral blood. The sequence came from a man aged 35 to 55 with active or convalescent COVID-19.

CDR3 nucleotides: TGTGCCAGCAGTGCCGGGACAGGGAACGGGGAGCTGTTTTTT. It codes for CASSAGTGNGELFF. The chain has TRBV6-4 and TRBJ2-2, with TRBD1 identical over 9 bases. Germline trimming cut 4 bases from V and 7 bases from J; bases unmatched to any gene: 4. Germline values: CDR1 MRHNA, CDR2 SNTAGT. This CDR3 has 14 residues.